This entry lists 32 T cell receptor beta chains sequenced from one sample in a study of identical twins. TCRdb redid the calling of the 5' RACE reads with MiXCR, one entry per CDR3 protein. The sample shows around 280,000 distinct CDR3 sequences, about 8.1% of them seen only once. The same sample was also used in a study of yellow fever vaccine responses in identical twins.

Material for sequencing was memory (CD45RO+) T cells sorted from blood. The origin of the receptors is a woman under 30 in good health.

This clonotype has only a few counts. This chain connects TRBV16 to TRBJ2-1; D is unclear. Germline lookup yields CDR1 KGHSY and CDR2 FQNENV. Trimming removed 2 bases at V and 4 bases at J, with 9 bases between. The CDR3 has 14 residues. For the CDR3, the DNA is TGTGCCAGCAGCCAAGAGCGAGCTTACAATGAGCAGTTCTTC. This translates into CASSQERAYNEQFF. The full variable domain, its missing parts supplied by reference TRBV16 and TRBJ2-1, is GEEVAQTPKHLVRGEGQKAKLYCAPIKGHSYVFWYQQVLKNEFKFLISFQNENVFDETGMPKERFSAKCLPNSPCSLEIQATKLEDSAVYFCASSQERAYNEQFFGPGTRLTVL.

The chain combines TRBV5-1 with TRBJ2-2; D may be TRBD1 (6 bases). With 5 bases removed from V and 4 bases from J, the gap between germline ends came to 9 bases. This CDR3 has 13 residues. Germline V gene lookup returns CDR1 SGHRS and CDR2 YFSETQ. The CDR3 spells CASSGTITGELFF. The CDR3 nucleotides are TGCGCCAGCAGTGGGACAATCACCGGGGAGCTGTTTTTT. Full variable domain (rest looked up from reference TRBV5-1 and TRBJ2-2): KAGVTQTPRYLIKTRGQQVTLSCSPISGHRSVSWYQQTPGQGLQFLFEYFSETQRNKGNFPGRFSGRQFSNSRSEMNVSTLELGDSALYLCASSGTITGELFFGEGSRLTVL.

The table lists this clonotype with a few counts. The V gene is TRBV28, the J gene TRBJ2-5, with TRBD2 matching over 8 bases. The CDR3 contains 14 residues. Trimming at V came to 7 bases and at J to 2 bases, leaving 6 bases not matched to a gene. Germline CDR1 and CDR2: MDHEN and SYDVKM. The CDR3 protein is CASKVAGLQETQYF. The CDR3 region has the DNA TGTGCCAGCAAAGTAGCGGGACTTCAAGAGACCCAGTACTTC.

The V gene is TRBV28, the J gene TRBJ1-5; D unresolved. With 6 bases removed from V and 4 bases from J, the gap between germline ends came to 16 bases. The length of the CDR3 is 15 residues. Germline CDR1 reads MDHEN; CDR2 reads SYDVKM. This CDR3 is CASRPQFPGNQPQHF. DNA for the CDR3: TGTGCCAGCAGACCGCAGTTTCCCGGGAATCAGCCCCAGCATTTT. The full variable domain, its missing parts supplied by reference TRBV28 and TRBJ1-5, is DVKVTQSSRYLVKRTGEKVFLECVQDMDHENMFWYRQDPGLGLRLIYFSYDVKMKEKGDIPEGYSVSREKKERFSLILESASTNQTSMYLCASRPQFPGNQPQHFGDGTRLSIL.

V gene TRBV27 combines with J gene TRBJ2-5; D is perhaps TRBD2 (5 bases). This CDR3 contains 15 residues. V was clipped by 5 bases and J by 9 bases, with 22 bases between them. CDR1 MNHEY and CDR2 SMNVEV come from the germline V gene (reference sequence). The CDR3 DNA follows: TGTGCCAGCAGTCCTACTAGGCCCCTCGATGGGCCCCAGTACTTC. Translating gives CASSPTRPLDGPQYF.

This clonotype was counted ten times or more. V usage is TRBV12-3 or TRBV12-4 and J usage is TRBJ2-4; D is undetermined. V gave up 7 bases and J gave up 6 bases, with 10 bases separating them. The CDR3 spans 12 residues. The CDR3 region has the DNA TGTGCCAGCACCTCCACCCCAAACATTCAGTACTTC. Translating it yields CASTSTPNIQYF.

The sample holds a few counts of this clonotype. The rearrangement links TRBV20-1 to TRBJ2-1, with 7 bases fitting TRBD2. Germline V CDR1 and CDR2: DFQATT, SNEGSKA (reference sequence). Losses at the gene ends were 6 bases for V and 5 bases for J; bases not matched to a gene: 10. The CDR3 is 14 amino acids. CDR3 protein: CSATPSGLHNEQFF. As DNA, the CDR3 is TGCAGTGCAACCCCTAGCGGCCTACACAATGAGCAGTTCTTC.

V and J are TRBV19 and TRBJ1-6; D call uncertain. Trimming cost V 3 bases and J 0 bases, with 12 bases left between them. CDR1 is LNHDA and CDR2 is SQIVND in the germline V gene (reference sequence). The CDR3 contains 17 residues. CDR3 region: CASSIFGQSSYNSPLHF. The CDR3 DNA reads TGTGCCAGTAGTATCTTCGGGCAGAGCTCCTATAATTCACCCCTCCACTTT.

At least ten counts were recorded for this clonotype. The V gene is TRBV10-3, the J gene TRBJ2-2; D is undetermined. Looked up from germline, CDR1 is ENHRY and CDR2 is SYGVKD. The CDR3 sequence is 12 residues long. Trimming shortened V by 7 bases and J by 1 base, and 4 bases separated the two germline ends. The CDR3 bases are TGTGCCATCAACGGGAACACCGGGGAGCTGTTTTTT. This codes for CAINGNTGELFF.

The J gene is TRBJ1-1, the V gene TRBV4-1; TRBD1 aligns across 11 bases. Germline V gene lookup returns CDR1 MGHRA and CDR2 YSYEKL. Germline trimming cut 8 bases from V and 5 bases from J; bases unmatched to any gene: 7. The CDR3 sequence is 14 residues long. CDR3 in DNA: TGCGCCAGCCTTGGACAGGGGGCAGGAACTGAAGCTTTCTTT. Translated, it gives CASLGQGAGTEAFF.

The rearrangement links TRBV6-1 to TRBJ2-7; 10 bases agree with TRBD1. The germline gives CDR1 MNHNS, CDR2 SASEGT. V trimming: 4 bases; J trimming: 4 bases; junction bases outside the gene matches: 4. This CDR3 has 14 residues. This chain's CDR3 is CASSADRGPYEQYF. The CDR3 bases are TGTGCCAGCAGTGCCGACAGGGGGCCTTACGAGCAGTACTTC.

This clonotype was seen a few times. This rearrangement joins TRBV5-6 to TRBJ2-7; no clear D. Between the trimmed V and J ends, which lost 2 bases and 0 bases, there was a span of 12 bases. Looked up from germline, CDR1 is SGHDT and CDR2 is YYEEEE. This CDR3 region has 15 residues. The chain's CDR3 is CASSLSGRSSYEQYF. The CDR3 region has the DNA TGTGCCAGCAGCTTATCCGGACGGAGCTCCTACGAGCAGTACTTC.

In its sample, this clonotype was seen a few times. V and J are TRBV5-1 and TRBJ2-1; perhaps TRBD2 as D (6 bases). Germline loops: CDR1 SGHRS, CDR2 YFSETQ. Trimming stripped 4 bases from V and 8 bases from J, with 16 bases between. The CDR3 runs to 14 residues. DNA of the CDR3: TGCGCCAGCAGCCGATCGGGGGACTGGGATGAGCAGTTCTTC. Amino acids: CASSRSGDWDEQFF.

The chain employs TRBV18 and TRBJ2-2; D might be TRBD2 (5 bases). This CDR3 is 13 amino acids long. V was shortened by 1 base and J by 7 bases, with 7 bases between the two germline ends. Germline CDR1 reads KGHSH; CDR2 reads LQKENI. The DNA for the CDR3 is TGTGCCAGCTCACCACTCGGAGGCGGGGAGCTGTTTTTT. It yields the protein CASSPLGGGELFF.

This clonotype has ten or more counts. The CDR3 DNA reads TGCGCCAGCAGTTGGACTAGCGGGAGTTTCAATGAGCAGTTCTTC. Translating it yields CASSWTSGSFNEQFF. The chain combines TRBV5-1 with TRBJ2-1; 13 nucleotides agree with TRBD2. Trimming removed 5 bases from V and 6 bases from J; junction bases left unmatched: 5. Germline values: CDR1 SGHRS, CDR2 YFSETQ. The CDR3 is 15 residues long. The full variable domain, in which reference TRBV5-1 and TRBJ2-1 provide the parts outside the CDR3, is KAGVTQTPRYLIKTRGQQVTLSCSPISGHRSVSWYQQTPGQGLQFLFEYFSETQRNKGNFPGRFSGRQFSNSRSEMNVSTLELGDSALYLCASSWTSGSFNEQFFGPGTRLTVL.

CDR3 region: CASRDRVASRFYGYTF. The CDR3 nucleotides are TGTGCCAGCAGAGATCGGGTAGCGTCAAGGTTTTATGGCTACACCTTC. This sequence joins TRBV6-1 and TRBJ1-2, with D hard to call. Germline loops: CDR1 MNHNS, CDR2 SASEGT. The CDR3 is 16 residues long. V was pared by 6 bases and J by 5 bases, with 22 bases between.

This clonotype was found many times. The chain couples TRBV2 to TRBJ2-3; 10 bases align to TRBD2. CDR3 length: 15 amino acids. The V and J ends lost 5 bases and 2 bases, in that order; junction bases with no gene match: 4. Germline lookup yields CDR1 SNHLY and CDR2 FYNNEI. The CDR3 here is CASSLSGRITDTQYF. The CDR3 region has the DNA TGTGCCAGCAGTCTTAGCGGGAGGATCACAGATACGCAGTATTTT.

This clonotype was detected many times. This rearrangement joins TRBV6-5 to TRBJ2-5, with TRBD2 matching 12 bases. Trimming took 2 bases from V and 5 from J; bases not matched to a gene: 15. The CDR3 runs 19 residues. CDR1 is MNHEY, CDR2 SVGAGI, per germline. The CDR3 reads CASSYRASGRVGRQETQYF. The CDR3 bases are TGTGCCAGCAGTTACCGGGCTAGCGGGAGGGTTGGACGCCAGGAGACCCAGTACTTC.

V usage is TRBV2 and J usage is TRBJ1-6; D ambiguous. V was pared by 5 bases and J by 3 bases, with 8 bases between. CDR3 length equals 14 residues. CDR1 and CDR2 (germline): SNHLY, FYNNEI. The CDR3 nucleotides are TGTGCCAGCAGTACCGGAAACTATAATTCACCCCTCCACTTT. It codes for CASSTGNYNSPLHF.

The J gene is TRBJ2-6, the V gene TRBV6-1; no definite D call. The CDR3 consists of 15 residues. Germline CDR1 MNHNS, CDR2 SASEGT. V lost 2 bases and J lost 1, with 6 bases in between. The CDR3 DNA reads TGTGCCAGCAGTGAATCTGAATCTGGGGCCAACGTCCTGACTTTC. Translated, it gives CASSESESGANVLTF.

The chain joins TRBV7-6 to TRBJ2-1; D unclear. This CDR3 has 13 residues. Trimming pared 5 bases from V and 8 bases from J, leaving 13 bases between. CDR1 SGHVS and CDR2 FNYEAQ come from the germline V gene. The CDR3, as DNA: TGTGCCAGCAGCCAACCTACCATGGATGAGCAGTTCTTC. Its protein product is CASSQPTMDEQFF.

The chain's CDR3 is CASSSTGERNQPQHF. The CDR3 DNA reads as TGTGCCAGCAGCTCGACAGGGGAACGCAATCAGCCCCAGCATTTT. The chain couples TRBV7-8 to TRBJ1-5; 8 positions agree with TRBD1. The CDR3 consists of 15 residues. CDR1 is SGHVS and CDR2 is FQNEAQ in the germline V gene. The trim removed 4 bases at V and 2 bases at J, leaving 4 bases unmatched. Together with reference TRBV7-8 and TRBJ1-5, the CDR3 gives the full variable domain: GAGVSQSPRYKVAKRGQDVALRCDPISGHVSLFWYQQALGQGPEFLTYFQNEAQLDKSGLPSDRFFAERPEGSVSTLKIQRTQQEDSAVYLCASSSTGERNQPQHFGDGTRLSIL.

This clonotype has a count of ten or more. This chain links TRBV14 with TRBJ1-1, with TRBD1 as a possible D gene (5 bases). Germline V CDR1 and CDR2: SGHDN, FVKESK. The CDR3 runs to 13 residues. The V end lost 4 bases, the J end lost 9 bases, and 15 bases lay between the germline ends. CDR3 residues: CASSRDSVDKAFF. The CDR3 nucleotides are TGTGCCAGCAGCCGAGACAGCGTCGATAAAGCTTTCTTT.

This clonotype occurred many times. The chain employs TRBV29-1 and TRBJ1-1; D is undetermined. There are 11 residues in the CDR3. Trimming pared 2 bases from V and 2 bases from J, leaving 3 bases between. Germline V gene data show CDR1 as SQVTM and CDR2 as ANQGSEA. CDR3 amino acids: CSVESNTEAFF. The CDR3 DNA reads TGCAGCGTTGAATCCAACACTGAAGCTTTCTTT.

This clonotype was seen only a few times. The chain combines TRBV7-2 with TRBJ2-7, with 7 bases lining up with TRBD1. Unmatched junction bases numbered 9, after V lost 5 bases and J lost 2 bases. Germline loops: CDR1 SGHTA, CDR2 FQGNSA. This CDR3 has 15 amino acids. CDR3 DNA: TGTGCCAGCAGCCCTTCACAGGGGTTAGCCTACGAGCAGTACGTC. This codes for CASSPSQGLAYEQYV.

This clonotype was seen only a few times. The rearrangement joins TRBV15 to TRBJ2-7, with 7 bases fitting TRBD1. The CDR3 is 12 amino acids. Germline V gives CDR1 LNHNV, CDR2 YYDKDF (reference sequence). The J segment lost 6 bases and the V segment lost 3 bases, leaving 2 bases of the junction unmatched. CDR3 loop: CATSRTGREQYF. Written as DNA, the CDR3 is TGTGCCACCAGCAGGACAGGGCGCGAGCAGTACTTC.

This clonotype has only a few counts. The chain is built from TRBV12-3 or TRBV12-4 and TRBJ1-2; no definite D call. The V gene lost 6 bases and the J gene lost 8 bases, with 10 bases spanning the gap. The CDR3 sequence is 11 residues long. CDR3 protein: CASSSSRGYTF. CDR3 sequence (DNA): TGTGCCAGCAGCTCTTCTCGGGGCTACACCTTC.

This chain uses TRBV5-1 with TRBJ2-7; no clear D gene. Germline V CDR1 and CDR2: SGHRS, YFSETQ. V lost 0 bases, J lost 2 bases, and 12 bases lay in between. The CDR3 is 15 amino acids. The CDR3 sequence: CASSLVVSKAYEQYV. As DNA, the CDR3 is TGCGCCAGCAGCTTGGTAGTTAGCAAAGCCTACGAGCAGTACGTC.

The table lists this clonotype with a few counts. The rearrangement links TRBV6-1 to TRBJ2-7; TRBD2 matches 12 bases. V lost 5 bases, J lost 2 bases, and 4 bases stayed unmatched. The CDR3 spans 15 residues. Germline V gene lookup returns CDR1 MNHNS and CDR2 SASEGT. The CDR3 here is CASSPSGRAPYEQYF. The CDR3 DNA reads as TGTGCCAGCAGTCCTAGCGGGAGGGCCCCCTACGAGCAGTACTTC.

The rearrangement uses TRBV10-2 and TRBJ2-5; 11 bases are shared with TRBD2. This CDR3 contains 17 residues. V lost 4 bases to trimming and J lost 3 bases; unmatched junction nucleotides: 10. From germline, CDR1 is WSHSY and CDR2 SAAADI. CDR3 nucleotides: TGCGCCAGCAGTGTCGTTAGCGGGGGGGCGGGGAAAGAGACCCAGTACTTC. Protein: CASSVVSGGAGKETQYF.

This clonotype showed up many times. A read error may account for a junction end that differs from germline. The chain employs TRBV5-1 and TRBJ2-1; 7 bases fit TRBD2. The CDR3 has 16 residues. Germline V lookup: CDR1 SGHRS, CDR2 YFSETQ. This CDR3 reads CASSPERGGSYHEQFF. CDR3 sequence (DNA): TGCGCCAGCAGCCCCGAGAGGGGCGGGAGCTACCATGAGCAGTTCTTC. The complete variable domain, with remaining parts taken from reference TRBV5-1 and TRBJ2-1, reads KAGVTQTPRYLIKTRGQQVTLSCSPISGHRSVSWYQQTPGQGLQFLFEYFSETQRNKGNFPGRFSGRQFSNSRSEMNVSTLELGDSALYLCASSPERGGSYHEQFFGPGTRLTVL.

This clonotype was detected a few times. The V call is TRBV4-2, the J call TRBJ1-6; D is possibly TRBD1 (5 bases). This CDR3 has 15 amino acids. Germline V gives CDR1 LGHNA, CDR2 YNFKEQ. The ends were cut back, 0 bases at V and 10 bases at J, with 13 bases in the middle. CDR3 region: CASSQDSGIRSPLHF. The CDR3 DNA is TGTGCCAGCAGCCAAGATTCAGGGATCAGGTCACCCCTCCACTTT.